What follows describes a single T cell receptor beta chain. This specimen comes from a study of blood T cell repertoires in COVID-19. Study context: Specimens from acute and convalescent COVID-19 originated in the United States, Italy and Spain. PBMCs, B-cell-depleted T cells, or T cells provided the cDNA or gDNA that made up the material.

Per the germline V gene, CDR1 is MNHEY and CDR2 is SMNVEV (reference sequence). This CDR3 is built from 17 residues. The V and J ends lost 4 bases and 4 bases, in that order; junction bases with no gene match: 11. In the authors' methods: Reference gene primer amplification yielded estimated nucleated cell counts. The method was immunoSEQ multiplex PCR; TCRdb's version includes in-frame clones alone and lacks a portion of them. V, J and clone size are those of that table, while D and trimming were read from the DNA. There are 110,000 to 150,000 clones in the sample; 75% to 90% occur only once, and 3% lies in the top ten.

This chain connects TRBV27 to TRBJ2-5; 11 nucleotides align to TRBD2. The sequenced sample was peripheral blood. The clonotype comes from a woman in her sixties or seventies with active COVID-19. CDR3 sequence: CASSSLMGGTSGETQYF. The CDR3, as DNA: TGTGCCAGCAGTTCTCTCATGGGAGGGACTAGCGGAGAGACCCAGTACTTC.